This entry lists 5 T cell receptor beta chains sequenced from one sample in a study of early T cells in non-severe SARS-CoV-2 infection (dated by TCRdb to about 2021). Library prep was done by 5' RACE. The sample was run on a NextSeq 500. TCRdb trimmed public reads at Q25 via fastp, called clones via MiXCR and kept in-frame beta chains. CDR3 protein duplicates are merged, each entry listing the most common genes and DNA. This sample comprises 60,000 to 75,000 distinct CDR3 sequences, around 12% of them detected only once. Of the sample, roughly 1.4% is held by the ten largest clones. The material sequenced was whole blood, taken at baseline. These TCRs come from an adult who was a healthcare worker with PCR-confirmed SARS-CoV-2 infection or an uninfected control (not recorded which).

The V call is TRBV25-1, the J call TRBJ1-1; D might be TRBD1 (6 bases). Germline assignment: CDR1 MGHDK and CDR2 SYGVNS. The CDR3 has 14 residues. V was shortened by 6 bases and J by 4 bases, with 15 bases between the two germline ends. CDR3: CASRGSGGGTEAFF. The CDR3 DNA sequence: TGTGCCAGCAGGGGGTCGGGAGGGGGCACTGAAGCTTTCTTT.

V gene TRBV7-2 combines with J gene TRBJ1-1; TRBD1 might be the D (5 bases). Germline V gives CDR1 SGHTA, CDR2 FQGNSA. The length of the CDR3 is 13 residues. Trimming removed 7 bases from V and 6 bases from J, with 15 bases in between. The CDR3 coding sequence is TGTGCCAGCAAGGAGCAGGGATTCGCTGAAGCTTTCTTT. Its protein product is CASKEQGFAEAFF.

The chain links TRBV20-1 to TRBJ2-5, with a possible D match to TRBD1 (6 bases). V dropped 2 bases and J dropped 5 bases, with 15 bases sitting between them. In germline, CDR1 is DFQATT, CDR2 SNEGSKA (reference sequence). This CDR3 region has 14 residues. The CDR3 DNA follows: TGCAGTGCTAGAATTCACAGGGAGATGGAGACCCAGTACTTC. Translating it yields CSARIHREMETQYF.

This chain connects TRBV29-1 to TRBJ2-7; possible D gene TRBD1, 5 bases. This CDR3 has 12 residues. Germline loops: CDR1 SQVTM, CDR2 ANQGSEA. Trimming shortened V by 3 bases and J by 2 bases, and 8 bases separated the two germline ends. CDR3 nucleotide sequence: TGCAGCGTTGATGACAGACCCTACGAGCAGTACTTC. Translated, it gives CSVDDRPYEQYF.

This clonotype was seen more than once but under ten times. CDR3 sequence reads: CASIEGAGTTYGYTF. CDR3 DNA: TGTGCCAGCATCGAAGGTGCAGGGACCACCTATGGCTACACCTTC. The chain combines TRBV6-2 or TRBV6-3 with TRBJ1-2, with D perhaps TRBD1 (5 bases). The germline V and J ends were trimmed by 7 bases and 4 bases, with 19 bases remaining between them. The CDR3 is 15 amino acids. CDR1 and CDR2 from the germline V gene are MNHEY and SVGEGT.